The 30 T cell receptor beta chains in this list originate from one sample, sequenced in a study of cytomegalovirus exposure and HLA in healthy donors. PCR amplification relied on 60 Vbeta primers (plus 13 Jbeta primers). Data came from immunoSEQ multiplex PCR; TCRdb stores just in-frame clones and leaves some out. The sample records 100,000 or so clones, 75% to 90% being singletons. The material sequenced was PBMCs. These receptors all stem from a young man in good health and CMV-seronegative.

This chain links TRBV10-3 with TRBJ1-6; weak D call: TRBD1 (6 bases). Per the germline V gene, CDR1 is ENHRY and CDR2 is SYGVKD. The CDR3 loop spans 13 amino acids. Deletions cut 6 bases from V and 13 bases from J, with 16 bases between. The CDR3 reads CAISLNPGDPLHF. In DNA, the CDR3 is TGTGCCATCAGCCTTAACCCAGGGGACCCCCTCCACTTT.

J is TRBJ2-5 and V is TRBV6-1; a possible D gene is TRBD2 (6 bases). Germline loops: CDR1 MNHNS, CDR2 SASEGT. The V and J ends lost 10 bases and 0 bases respectively, with 15 bases between them. The CDR3 totals 14 residues. As DNA, the CDR3 is TGTGCCACAACTATAGCGGTGTACCAAGAGACCCAGTACTTC. This encodes CATTIAVYQETQYF.

This clone was observed a few times. The chain carries TRBV19 and TRBJ1-4, with TRBD1 as a possible D gene (5 bases). V gave up 0 bases and J gave up 0 bases, with 5 bases separating them. Looked up from germline, CDR1 is LNHDA and CDR2 is SQIVND (reference sequence). The CDR3 totals 15 residues. The CDR3 loop reads CASSIEGATNEKLFF. CDR3 coding DNA: TGTGCCAGTAGTATAGAAGGGGCAACTAATGAAAAACTGTTTTTT.

Here the CDR3 DNA reads TGTGCCAGCAGCTGGGGACAGGGGGGGTACAATGAGCAGTTCTTC. Translated, it gives CASSWGQGGYNEQFF. This chain links TRBV7-8 with TRBJ2-1, with 11 nucleotides matching TRBD1. Germline V lookup: CDR1 SGHVS, CDR2 FQNEAQ. The CDR3 runs 15 residues. The junction had 3 bases not matched to a gene; V was cut back by 4 bases and J by 4 bases. Filled out from reference TRBV7-8 and TRBJ2-1, the complete variable domain reads GAGVSQSPRYKVAKRGQDVALRCDPISGHVSLFWYQQALGQGPEFLTYFQNEAQLDKSGLPSDRFFAERPEGSVSTLKIQRTQQEDSAVYLCASSWGQGGYNEQFFGPGTRLTVL.

The chain links TRBV28 to TRBJ2-7, with 7 nucleotides matching TRBD2. J gave up 4 bases and V 5 bases, and 8 bases lay outside the gene matches. The CDR3 contains 14 residues. CDR1 is MDHEN, CDR2 SYDVKM, per germline. The CDR3 nucleotides read TGTGCCAGCAGTCCTGGACTAGGAGAGTACGAGCAGTACTTC. Translated: CASSPGLGEYEQYF.

This clone is a singleton in its sample. This chain links TRBV28 with TRBJ1-5; tentative D call: TRBD1 (5 bases). CDR3 length: 14 residues. Looked up from germline, CDR1 is MDHEN and CDR2 is SYDVKM. Trimming stripped 7 bases from V and 10 bases from J, with 20 bases between. CDR3 coding DNA: TGTGCCAGCAAAAAAGGTGGGGCAGCCAAACCCCAGCATTTT. This translates into CASKKGGAAKPQHF.

This chain connects TRBV4-1 to TRBJ2-2, with D tentatively TRBD1 (5 bases). The germline CDR1 and CDR2 sequences are MGHRA and YSYEKL. Trimming took 4 bases from V and 0 from J, leaving 12 bases between them. This CDR3 comprises 16 residues. Here the CDR3 DNA reads TGCGCCAGCAGCCTGAAGACAGCTCCGAACACCGGGGAGCTGTTTTTT. Protein product: CASSLKTAPNTGELFF.

The chain combines TRBV11-2 with TRBJ2-7; D is perhaps TRBD1 (6 bases). The CDR3 sequence is 17 residues long. The V end was cut by 3 bases, the J end by 0 bases, with 18 bases between. Germline V CDR1 and CDR2: SGHAT, FQNNGV. In DNA form, the CDR3 reads TGTGCCAGCAGCTTTAGTTCCCCCACAGGGATCTCCTACGAGCAGTACTTC. Amino acids: CASSFSSPTGISYEQYF. The variable domain in full, with the rest retrieved from reference TRBV11-2 and TRBJ2-7, is EAGVAQSPRYKIIEKRQSVAFWCNPISGHATLYWYQQILGQGPKLLIQFQNNGVVDDSQLPKDRFSAERLKGVDSTLKIQPAKLEDSAVYLCASSFSSPTGISYEQYFGPGTRLTVT.

The rearrangement uses TRBV7-9 and TRBJ2-2; no definite D call. In germline, CDR1 is SEHNR, CDR2 FQNEAQ (reference sequence). V was pared by 1 base and J by 4 bases, with 7 bases between. CDR3 length equals 14 residues. The CDR3 sequence is CASSLGTGTGELFF. CDR3 DNA: TGTGCCAGCAGCTTAGGTACGGGCACCGGGGAGCTGTTTTTT.

V and J are TRBV9 and TRBJ1-2; D remains ambiguous. V gave up 3 bases and J gave up 4 bases, with 16 bases separating them. The V gene's germline CDR1 is SGDLS and CDR2 YYNGEE. The CDR3 extends over 15 amino acids. In nucleotides, the CDR3 is TGTGCCAGCAGCGCCTTGGTACAGCCCTTCTATGGCTACACCTTC. Amino acids: CASSALVQPFYGYTF.

The J gene is TRBJ2-5, the V gene TRBV7-9, with TRBD1 matching over 8 bases. Germline trimming cut 1 base from V and 3 bases from J; bases unmatched to any gene: 13. CDR1 and CDR2 (germline): SEHNR, FQNEAQ (reference sequence). The CDR3 is 18 amino acids. The CDR3 DNA reads TGTGCCAGCAGCTTAGGAGTAACCAGGGGGCGAGGGAAAGAGACCCAGTACTTC. This encodes CASSLGVTRGRGKETQYF.

This chain connects TRBV4-1 to TRBJ2-1; TRBD1 might be the D (5 bases). CDR1 MGHRA and CDR2 YSYEKL come from the germline V gene. V was clipped by 1 base and J by 0 bases, with 13 bases between them. This CDR3 comprises 17 residues. CDR3 sequence: CASSQVDMGVSYNEQFF. CDR3 in DNA: TGCGCCAGCAGCCAAGTGGACATGGGTGTCTCCTACAATGAGCAGTTCTTC.

The chain employs TRBV30 and TRBJ2-2; 7 bases are a match to TRBD2. The V gene end was trimmed by 1 base and the J gene end by 1 base; junction bases not matched to a gene: 6. The CDR3 contains 16 residues. In germline, CDR1 is GTSNPN, CDR2 SVGIG (reference sequence). In nucleotides, the CDR3 is TGTGCCTGGAGTGCCTTTGGCGGGAGGAACACCGGGGAGCTGTTTTTT. It encodes CAWSAFGGRNTGELFF.

This chain joins TRBV11-2 and TRBJ2-7; TRBD2 agrees at 7 bases. Germline CDR1 SGHAT, CDR2 FQNNGV. The CDR3 runs to 15 residues. With 3 bases clipped from V and 0 bases from J, the junction kept 5 bases outside the gene matches. The CDR3 loop reads CASSFGTTSSYEQYF. CDR3 DNA sequence: TGTGCCAGCAGCTTCGGGACTACAAGCTCCTACGAGCAGTACTTC.

The chain combines TRBV4-3 with TRBJ2-3, with a weak D call TRBD1 (5 bases). This CDR3 has 15 residues. V gave up 0 bases and J gave up 5 bases, with 12 bases separating them. CDR1 and CDR2 (germline): LGHNA, YSLEER. DNA of the CDR3: TGCGCCAGCAGCCAAGATATCCTTAGGGGAGATACGCAGTATTTT. Encoded protein: CASSQDILRGDTQYF.

J is TRBJ2-7 and V is TRBV9; TRBD1 matches at 7 bases. J gave up 2 bases and V 0 bases, and 5 bases lay outside the gene matches. The germline V gene encodes CDR1 SGDLS and CDR2 YYNGEE. The CDR3 consists of 15 residues. This CDR3 is CASSVGQGTTYEQYF. For the CDR3, the DNA is TGTGCCAGCAGCGTAGGACAGGGAACAACCTACGAGCAGTACTTC.

This clone has only one observation. V is TRBV6-5 and J is TRBJ2-3, with TRBD1 matching over 12 bases. Germline V CDR1 and CDR2: MNHEY, SVGAGI. Trimming took 2 bases from V and 5 from J; bases not matched to a gene: 2. The CDR3 contains 15 residues. The CDR3 DNA sequence: TGTGCCAGCAGTTACCGGGACAGGGGGCAAGATACGCAGTATTTT. Translated, it gives CASSYRDRGQDTQYF.

The J gene is TRBJ1-5, the V gene TRBV19; D gene unclear. The V end was cut by 3 bases, the J end by 10 bases, with 10 bases between. In germline, CDR1 is LNHDA, CDR2 SQIVND (reference sequence). CDR3 length: 12 residues. The CDR3 DNA reads TGTGCCAGTAGTATGGGCAAAATACCCCAGCATTTT. This gives the protein CASSMGKIPQHF.

The V and J genes are TRBV6-1 and TRBJ1-2, with D possibly matching TRBD1 (5 bases). The V and J ends lost 2 bases and 4 bases respectively, with 11 bases between them. CDR3 length: 14 amino acids. Germline V lookup: CDR1 MNHNS, CDR2 SASEGT. CDR3 bases: TGTGCCAGCAGTGAACTAGGCGGGGGCTATGGCTACACCTTC. This gives the protein CASSELGGGYGYTF.

This clone was picked up a small number of times. The chain is built from TRBV10-3 and TRBJ2-5, with 9 bases aligning to TRBD2. Germline loops: CDR1 ENHRY, CDR2 SYGVKD. The CDR3 covers 18 residues. Trimming removed 3 bases from V and 5 bases from J; junction bases left unmatched: 16. CDR3 sequence reads: CAISDPNYGAGGPETQYF. CDR3 in DNA: TGTGCCATCAGTGATCCGAACTATGGCGCGGGGGGGCCGGAGACCCAGTACTTC.

The V and J genes are TRBV25-1 and TRBJ2-1, with 11 bases matching TRBD2. Trimming at V came to 3 bases and at J to 4 bases, leaving 2 bases not matched to a gene. Germline CDR1 is MGHDK and CDR2 is SYGVNS. The CDR3 has 15 residues. The CDR3 spells CASSEGTSGYNEQFF. Written as DNA, the CDR3 is TGTGCCAGCAGTGAGGGGACTAGCGGTTACAATGAGCAGTTCTTC.

This clone turned up a few times. The chain combines TRBV9 with TRBJ2-5; a possible D gene is TRBD2 (6 bases). Gene TRBJ2-7 matches the end of the DNA better, so the J call may be wrong. The CDR3 extends over 15 amino acids. Germline loops: CDR1 SGDLS, CDR2 YYNGEE. The CDR3 DNA reads TGTGCCAGCAGCGTAGGATTATTAGACGGGAGCGAGCAGTACTTC. This encodes CASSVGLLDGSEQYF.

The V and J genes are TRBV11-2 and TRBJ2-4; D unclear. Trimming removed 1 base from V and 2 bases from J, with 9 bases in between. There are 15 residues in the CDR3. Germline V CDR1 and CDR2: SGHAT, FQNNGV. The CDR3 here is CASSLAGSSKNIQYF. Written as DNA, the CDR3 is TGTGCCAGCAGCTTAGCGGGTAGCTCCAAAAACATTCAGTACTTC.

In DNA form, the CDR3 reads TGTGCCAGCAGTGAAGGGAAGAGAGGGGGCTACACCTTC. Protein sequence: CASSEGKRGGYTF. The chain couples TRBV2 to TRBJ1-2; D not resolved. There are 13 residues in the CDR3. V was clipped by 1 base and J by 8 bases, with 11 bases between them. Germline loops: CDR1 SNHLY, CDR2 FYNNEI.

The genes are TRBV7-2 and TRBJ2-7; 7 bases map to TRBD2. The CDR3 has 16 residues. With 2 bases clipped from V and 0 bases from J, the junction kept 7 bases outside the gene matches. Germline CDR1 and CDR2: SGHTA and FQGNSA. CDR3 in amino acids: CASSLSPGRSSYEQYF. CDR3 nucleotide sequence: TGTGCCAGCAGCTTATCGCCCGGGAGGAGCTCCTACGAGCAGTACTTC.

The chain recombines TRBV11-2 with TRBJ2-1, with D uncertain. The germline V and J ends were trimmed by 7 bases and 0 bases, with 13 bases remaining between them. The germline V gene has CDR1 SGHAT and CDR2 FQNNGV. The CDR3 contains 15 residues. The CDR3 loop reads CASTSSRSSYNEQFF. The CDR3 DNA follows: TGTGCCAGCACCTCCTCAAGGAGCTCCTACAATGAGCAGTTCTTC.

The chain links TRBV5-1 to TRBJ2-1, with 8 bases identical to TRBD2. CDR3 length: 15 amino acids. The ends lost 4 bases at V and 6 bases at J; junction bases unmatched: 9. Germline CDR1 and CDR2: SGHRS and YFSETQ. CDR3 in amino acids: CASSLTGGPGNEQFF. The CDR3, as DNA: TGCGCCAGCAGCCTTACGGGGGGGCCCGGCAATGAGCAGTTCTTC.

This sequence joins TRBV7-6 and TRBJ1-2; D unresolved. The ends were cut back, 1 base at V and 2 bases at J, with 11 bases in the middle. This CDR3 region has 15 residues. CDR1 SGHVS and CDR2 FNYEAQ come from the germline V gene. CDR3 protein: CASSLGEDSNYGYTF. The CDR3 DNA follows: TGTGCCAGCAGCTTAGGTGAGGATAGCAACTATGGCTACACCTTC. Complete variable domain (other parts from reference TRBV7-6 and TRBJ1-2): GAGVSQSPRYKVTKRGQDVALRCDPISGHVSLYWYRQALGQGPEFLTYFNYEAQQDKSGLPNDRFSAERPEGSISTLTIQRTEQRDSAMYRCASSLGEDSNYGYTFGSGTRLTVV.

The V and J genes are TRBV30 and TRBJ1-6; TRBD1 matches 7 bases. The CDR3 totals 13 residues. V trimming: 2 bases; J trimming: 7 bases; junction bases outside the gene matches: 2. Looked up from germline, CDR1 is GTSNPN and CDR2 is SVGIG (reference sequence). The CDR3 coding sequence is TGTGCCTGGAGTTTACAGGGGAATTCACCCCTCCACTTT. Protein: CAWSLQGNSPLHF.

This clone has a handful of counts. The rearrangement links TRBV5-1 to TRBJ1-3; D remains unclear. Per germline, CDR1 SGHRS and CDR2 YFSETQ. V lost 0 bases to trimming and J lost 3 bases, with 10 bases between them. The CDR3 extends over 15 amino acids. The DNA for the CDR3 is TGCGCCAGCAGCTTGGAACGGCGCGGTGGAAACACCATATATTTT. Translation gives CASSLERRGGNTIYF.